Following are 29 T cell receptor beta chains from one sample sequenced in a study of beta chain features in type 1 diabetes. The whole isolated RNA underwent reverse transcription, so sequencing captured expressed TCRB transcripts. Using immunoSEQ multiplex PCR, the repertoire was profiled, and TCRdb retains in-frame clones only, with some absent. The sample carries about 360,000 clones, over 9.5% recorded once. Sequencing was performed on naive CD4+ T cells from blood. The receptors come from a man aged 18 to 30 in good health.

This clone appeared a few times. The chain employs TRBV2 and TRBJ2-3; TRBD1 might be the D (5 bases). This CDR3 is built from 13 residues. Per germline, CDR1 SNHLY and CDR2 FYNNEI. The V end was cut by 10 bases, the J end by 3 bases, with 14 bases between. The CDR3 sequence is CAMRDRMTDTQYF. DNA of the CDR3: TGTGCCATGCGCGACAGAATGACAGATACGCAGTATTTT.

The chain recombines TRBV5-8 with TRBJ1-5, with D maybe TRBD1 (6 bases). CDR3 length: 15 residues. Germline CDR1 is SGHTS and CDR2 is YDEGEE. Trimming removed 4 bases at V and 1 base at J, with 12 bases between. The CDR3 coding sequence is TGTGCCAGCAGCCCGAGTCAGGGGAGCAATCAGCCCCAGCATTTT. Protein sequence: CASSPSQGSNQPQHF.

The chain combines TRBV7-2 with TRBJ2-3, with TRBD2 identical over 10 bases. This CDR3 region has 15 residues. Germline V CDR1 and CDR2: SGHTA, FQGNSA. CDR3 nucleotide sequence: TGTTTTTTTCCAGGACTAGCGGAACACACAGATACGCAGTATTTT. Residues: CFFPGLAEHTDTQYF.

J is TRBJ2-3 and V is TRBV6-5, with TRBD1 matching over 7 bases. The ends lost 2 bases at V and 1 base at J; junction bases unmatched: 3. The CDR3 loop spans 15 amino acids. Per the germline V gene, CDR1 is MNHEY and CDR2 is SVGAGI. The DNA for the CDR3 is TGTGCCAGCAGTTACGACGGGACAGGCACAGATACGCAGTATTTT. Residues: CASSYDGTGTDTQYF.

This clone was seen a few times. CDR3 in DNA: TGTGCCAGCAGCACGGGAGGGCCCAATGAGCAGTTCTTC. It encodes CASSTGGPNEQFF. The chain combines TRBV6-6 with TRBJ2-1, with 8 bases lining up with TRBD2. Germline CDR1 reads MNHNY; CDR2 reads SVGAGI (reference sequence). The CDR3 covers 13 residues. V dropped 6 bases and J dropped 6; count of bases not matched to a gene: 4.

This clone was seen a handful of times. The chain couples TRBV19 to TRBJ1-2; 8 bases fit TRBD1. The J segment lost 10 bases and the V segment lost 3 bases, leaving 7 bases of the junction unmatched. The CDR3 loop spans 13 amino acids. Germline lookup yields CDR1 LNHDA and CDR2 SQIVND (reference sequence). DNA of the CDR3: TGTGCCAGTAGTATCGGCAGGGGGCGAGTCTACACCTTC. Protein sequence: CASSIGRGRVYTF.

The gene calls are TRBV28 and TRBJ2-1, with D tentatively TRBD2 (5 bases). Germline V gene sequence: CDR1 MDHEN, CDR2 SYDVKM. The CDR3 covers 13 residues. Trimming took 6 bases from V and 9 from J, leaving 15 bases between them. The CDR3 loop is CASSRPTSSEQFF. Here the CDR3 DNA reads TGTGCCAGCAGCCGACCTACTAGTAGTGAGCAGTTCTTC.

The table lists this clone with a few counts. The chain is built from TRBV18 and TRBJ2-1; D is undetermined. The germline gives CDR1 KGHSH, CDR2 LQKENI. This CDR3 region has 13 residues. V lost 2 bases to trimming and J lost 6 bases, with 8 bases between them. Here the CDR3 DNA reads TGTGCCAGCTCACCAGTGGCTTCCAATGAGCAGTTCTTC. Amino acid sequence: CASSPVASNEQFF.

The chain links TRBV30 to TRBJ2-6; 8 bases map to TRBD1. CDR3 length equals 15 residues. J lost 0 bases, V lost 5 bases, and 3 bases had no gene match. Germline CDR1 reads GTSNPN; CDR2 reads SVGIG (reference sequence). This CDR3 reads CAWLQGDSGANVLTF. CDR3 DNA sequence: TGTGCCTGGCTACAGGGGGACTCTGGGGCCAACGTCCTGACTTTC.

This chain connects TRBV7-2 to TRBJ2-3; 9 bases line up with TRBD2. The trim removed 2 bases at V and 2 bases at J, leaving 5 bases unmatched. The CDR3 totals 16 residues. Germline assignment: CDR1 SGHTA and CDR2 FQGNSA. The CDR3 region is CASSLNPSGNTDTQYF. CDR3 in DNA: TGTGCCAGCAGCTTAAACCCTAGCGGGAACACAGATACGCAGTATTTT.

The rearrangement joins TRBV4-2 to TRBJ2-3; D may be TRBD1 (6 bases). Trimming took 2 bases from V and 0 from J, leaving 9 bases between them. CDR1 and CDR2 (germline): LGHNA, YNFKEQ. This CDR3 is 15 amino acids long. The CDR3 here is CASSQTGSSTDTQYF. As DNA, the CDR3 is TGTGCCAGCAGCCAAACAGGGTCTAGCACAGATACGCAGTATTTT.

This clone has just a few counts. The V call is TRBV7-3, the J call TRBJ2-5; 7 positions match TRBD1. The CDR3 spans 17 residues. V was pared by 0 bases and J by 2 bases, with 9 bases of the junction left unmatched. Germline CDR1 is SGHTA and CDR2 is FQGTGA. The CDR3 reads CASSLTSGTGVQETQYF. Written as DNA, the CDR3 is TGTGCCAGCAGCTTAACGAGCGGAACAGGGGTACAAGAGACCCAGTACTTC.

This CDR3 is CASSPRTGPDTEAFF. DNA for the CDR3: TGTGCCAGCAGCCCCCGGACAGGTCCTGACACTGAAGCTTTCTTT. This chain uses TRBV9 with TRBJ1-1; 7 bases fit TRBD1. V gave up 4 bases and J gave up 3 bases; unmatched junction bases: 9. CDR3 length: 15 residues. Looked up from germline, CDR1 is SGDLS and CDR2 is YYNGEE. Supplemented by reference TRBV9 and TRBJ1-1, the full variable domain reads DSGVTQTPKHLITATGQRVTLRCSPRSGDLSVYWYQQSLDQGLQFLIQYYNGEERAKGNILERFSAQQFPDLHSELNLSSLELGDSALYFCASSPRTGPDTEAFFGQGTRLTVV.

This clone was picked up a small number of times. The rearrangement uses TRBV7-2 and TRBJ1-3; 7 nucleotides align to TRBD1. The V segment lost 5 bases and the J segment 6 bases; nucleotides outside the gene matches: 10. Germline CDR1 and CDR2: SGHTA and FQGNSA. This CDR3 region has 15 residues. The CDR3 nucleotides read TGTGCCAGCAGCGCACAGACAGGGCGTGCAAACACCATATATTTT. Translation: CASSAQTGRANTIYF.

This clone was counted between two and nine times. The chain combines TRBV4-1 with TRBJ2-1, with 9 bases that match TRBD2. Germline CDR1 and CDR2: MGHRA and YSYEKL. The CDR3 is 15 amino acids. Germline trimming cut 7 bases from V and 1 base from J; bases unmatched to any gene: 5. The DNA for the CDR3 is TGCGCCAGCACCAGTAGCGGGAGTTCCTACAATGAGCAGTTCTTC. It is translated as CASTSSGSSYNEQFF.

This clone occurred a few times. The V call is TRBV4-3, the J call TRBJ1-4, with D maybe TRBD1 (5 bases). Trimming took 2 bases from V and 0 from J, leaving 13 bases between them. Germline V lookup: CDR1 LGHNA, CDR2 YSLEER. This CDR3 is 17 amino acids long. The CDR3 bases are TGCGCCAGCAGCCAACAGGGAGGGGTAGCAACTAATGAAAAACTGTTTTTT. Its protein is CASSQQGGVATNEKLFF.

V is TRBV7-8 and J is TRBJ2-3; 12 bases align to TRBD2. Trimming cost V 1 base and J 8 bases; bases outside gene matches: 13. CDR3 length equals 18 residues. The germline V gene has CDR1 SGHVS and CDR2 FQNEAQ. CDR3 nucleotide sequence: TGTGCCAGCAGCTTAGGACTACTAGCGGGAGGTCCCCCCGGTACGCAGTATTTT. It yields the protein CASSLGLLAGGPPGTQYF.

V is TRBV5-1 and J is TRBJ1-2; 7 nucleotides line up with TRBD1. With V trimmed by 0 bases and J by 7 bases, 6 bases remained unmatched. CDR3 length: 14 residues. From germline, CDR1 is SGHRS and CDR2 YFSETQ. The CDR3: CASSLDGTVPGYTF. Here the CDR3 DNA reads TGCGCCAGCAGCTTGGATGGGACAGTCCCTGGCTACACCTTC.

This clone has only a few counts. J is TRBJ2-7 and V is TRBV10-3; 8 nucleotides line up with TRBD1. Germline assignment: CDR1 ENHRY and CDR2 SYGVKD. V gave up 2 bases and J gave up 3 bases; unmatched junction bases: 6. This CDR3 is built from 15 residues. The DNA of the CDR3 is TGTGCCATCAGTGAGCCCGGGACAGGATACTACGAGCAGTACTTC. Translating gives CAISEPGTGYYEQYF.

This clone was seen more than once but under ten times. The chain uses TRBV28 and TRBJ2-7; D perhaps matches TRBD2 (5 bases). The germline CDR1 and CDR2 sequences are MDHEN and SYDVKM. V gave up 3 bases and J gave up 7 bases, with 13 bases separating them. This CDR3 region has 13 residues. CDR3 nucleotide sequence: TGTGCCAGCAGTTTTGGGATACTAGGAGAGCAGTACTTC. Its protein product is CASSFGILGEQYF.

V gene TRBV7-8 combines with J gene TRBJ2-5; the D gene is possibly TRBD1 (6 bases). This CDR3 has 16 amino acids. From germline, CDR1 is SGHVS and CDR2 FQNEAQ. V lost 6 bases and J 1 base, leaving 18 bases between the germline ends. The CDR3 protein is CASRRSIGQRQETQYF. The CDR3 nucleotides read TGTGCCAGCAGAAGATCTATTGGACAGCGCCAAGAGACCCAGTACTTC.

The chain couples TRBV6-5 to TRBJ2-5, with D unresolved. Trimming took 2 bases from V and 4 from J, leaving 14 bases between them. The CDR3 runs 15 residues. The V gene's germline CDR1 is MNHEY and CDR2 SVGAGI. CDR3 loop: CASSYAPGSAETQYF. CDR3 sequence (DNA): TGTGCCAGCAGTTACGCCCCGGGTTCGGCAGAGACCCAGTACTTC.

The chain carries TRBV10-3 and TRBJ1-1; TRBD1 matches 8 bases. The V and J ends lost 7 bases and 0 bases, in that order; junction bases with no gene match: 4. Germline CDR1 is ENHRY and CDR2 is SYGVKD. The CDR3 sequence is 14 residues long. Written as DNA, the CDR3 is TGTGCCATCACTACGGACAGGGTGAACACTGAAGCTTTCTTT. This translates into CAITTDRVNTEAFF.

In this sample, this clone turned up a few times. V usage is TRBV13 and J usage is TRBJ2-7; TRBD1 matches 7 bases. This CDR3 is built from 18 residues. Germline V gene data show CDR1 as PRHDT and CDR2 as FYEKMQ (reference sequence). With V trimmed by 5 bases and J by 6 bases, 22 bases remained unmatched. DNA of the CDR3: TGTGCCAGCAGCCCCACCGGGTGGGGGCAGGGGGAGACGAGCGAGCAGTACTTC. Translated: CASSPTGWGQGETSEQYF.

In its sample, this clone was seen a few times. The V and J genes are TRBV11-1 and TRBJ1-1; 7 positions match TRBD1. Germline V gene sequence: CDR1 SGHAT, CDR2 FQDESV (reference sequence). The CDR3 totals 16 residues. Unmatched junction bases numbered 13, after V lost 6 bases and J lost 3 bases. As DNA, the CDR3 is TGTGCCAGCAGTCCCTCCAGGGGGACTGGGTACACTGAAGCTTTCTTT. Amino acid sequence: CASSPSRGTGYTEAFF.

This clone was found a few times. The rearrangement uses TRBV9 and TRBJ2-7, with a tentative D call TRBD2 (6 bases). Trimming cost V 2 bases and J 7 bases, with 19 bases left between them. This CDR3 region has 15 residues. The germline V gene encodes CDR1 SGDLS and CDR2 YYNGEE. Here the CDR3 reads CASSVTSGLREEQYF. CDR3 nucleotides: TGTGCCAGCAGCGTCACCTCGGGACTGAGGGAGGAGCAGTACTTC.

This clone has a handful of counts. The V call is TRBV4-2, the J call TRBJ2-3; possible D gene TRBD2, 6 bases. Deletions cut 1 base from V and 4 bases from J, with 12 bases between. Germline V gives CDR1 LGHNA, CDR2 YNFKEQ. The CDR3 contains 15 residues. The DNA of the CDR3 is TGTGCCAGCAGCCAAGGAGGCGGGGTTGCAGATACGCAGTATTTT. Its translation is CASSQGGGVADTQYF.

This clone was found a few times. The chain couples TRBV6-5 to TRBJ2-5; D unclear. With 0 bases removed from V and 5 bases from J, the gap between germline ends came to 10 bases. CDR1 MNHEY and CDR2 SVGAGI come from the germline V gene. The CDR3 extends over 14 amino acids. The CDR3 spells CASSYSQSSETQYF. The CDR3 DNA reads as TGTGCCAGCAGTTACTCCCAGTCGTCGGAGACCCAGTACTTC.

The chain uses TRBV7-2 and TRBJ1-1, with 9 bases lining up with TRBD1. The CDR3 extends over 15 amino acids. V lost 5 bases and J lost 10; bases outside the gene matches: 14. Germline V gene sequence: CDR1 SGHTA, CDR2 FQGNSA. The CDR3 sequence is CASSPSQGQGGGAFF. For the CDR3, the DNA is TGTGCCAGCAGCCCCTCACAGGGACAGGGAGGGGGAGCTTTCTTT.